A selection of T cell receptor beta chains follows, all from one sample in a study of CD8+CD57+ T cells in acquired aplastic anemia. TCRdb analysed the reads with MiXCR anew, one entry per CDR3 protein. The table lists under 200,000 distinct CDR3 sequences, 48% of them singletons. The sample taken for sequencing was sorted CD4+, CD8+, or CD8+CD57+ T cells (not recorded which) from PBMCs. Receptor source: a human donor with aplastic anemia. CDR3s include the opening cysteine and the closing phenylalanine or tryptophan. The D gene is left open where the match is weak. Some rows mark clone size as missing; the rest say once, few, many or name a class of expanded clone.

TRBV14	13	.	.	TRBJ1-2	CAGSQEAGYGYIF	TGTGCCGGCAGCCAAGAGGCAGGGTATGGCTACATCTTC
TRBV11-3	14	.	.	TRBJ1-1	CAGSFGFMNTEAFF	TGTGCCGGCAGCTTTGGGTTCATGAACACTGAAGCTTTCTTT
TRBV5-1	13	.	few	TRBJ1-6	CASSLYTGSGLHF	TGCGCCAGCAGCCTATACACAGGGTCAGGCCTCCACTTT
TRBV19	15	TRBD2	.	TRBJ2-7	CASSGTSGTIYEQYF	TGTGCCAGTAGCGGGACTAGCGGGACAATTTACGAGCAGTACTTC
TRBV12-3/TRBV12-4	14	.	many	TRBJ1-1	CASSFSGRDTEAFF	TGTGCCAGCAGTTTCTCCGGCAGGGACACTGAAGCTTTCTTT
TRBV20-1	15	.	.	TRBJ2-3	CSATSIRGESDTQYF	TGCAGTGCTACCTCTATCAGGGGGGAGTCAGATACGCAGTATTTT
TRBV29-1	13	TRBD2	few	TRBJ2-1	CSVEVLAGRDQFF	TGCAGCGTTGAAGTCCTAGCGGGACGCGACCAGTTCTTC
TRBV29-1	13	.	.	TRBJ2-2	CSVIQGNTGELSF	TGCAGCGTGATTCAGGGAAACACCGGGGAGCTGTCTTTT
TRBV20-1	16	.	.	TRBJ1-6	CSARDLHWSLGSPLHF	TGCAGTGCTAGAGATTTACATTGGTCGTTGGGTTCACCCCTCCACTTT
TRBV7-7	13	.	few	TRBJ2-5	CASSDQLPKTQYF	TGTGCTAGCAGCGACCAACTACCAAAGACCCAGTACTTC
TRBV20-1	14	TRBD1	.	TRBJ2-7	CSAETGTEPKGQYF	TGCAGTGCCGAAACCGGGACAGAGCCTAAGGGGCAGTACTTC
TRBV20-1	14	TRBD2	.	TRBJ2-7	CSARSGTGGYEQYF	TGCAGTGCTAGGAGCGGGACTGGAGGCTACGAGCAGTACTTC
TRBV6-5	13	TRBD1	many	TRBJ2-5	CASRDRVVETQYF	TGTGCCAGCAGGGACAGGGTTGTGGAGACCCAGTACTTC
TRBV18	18	.	many	TRBJ2-5	CASSPRGVGVIGQETQYF	TGTGCCAGCTCACCGAGGGGCGTAGGAGTGATCGGTCAAGAGACCCAGTACTTC
TRBV7-9	13	.	many	TRBJ2-2	CASSLVRTGELFF	TGTGCCAGCAGCTTAGTCCGGACCGGGGAGCTGTTTTTT
TRBV7-8	15	.	many	TRBJ1-3	CASSYSRGFGNTIYF	TGTGCCAGCAGCTACTCGCGGGGGTTTGGAAACACCATATATTTT
TRBV29-1	12	TRBD2	many	TRBJ2-1	CSAKTSGNEQFF	TGCAGCGCCAAGACTAGCGGTAATGAGCAGTTCTTC
TRBV7-2	14	TRBD2	.	TRBJ2-5	CASSPLAGSSSQYF	TGTGCCAGCAGCCCTCTAGCGGGGTCCTCGTCCCAGTACTTC
TRBV6-2/TRBV6-3	17	TRBD2	many	TRBJ2-3	CASSYSSGGAGTDTQYF	TGTGCCAGCAGTTACTCTAGCGGGGGGGCTGGCACAGATACGCAGTATTTT
TRBV4-2	17	TRBD2	.	TRBJ2-7	CASSQGLAGVETHEQYF	TGTGCCAGCAGCCAAGGACTAGCGGGAGTAGAAACCCACGAGCAGTACTTC
TRBV2	19	.	.	TRBJ2-4	CASRDVKDRKAGGKNIQYF	TGTGCCAGCAGGGATGTTAAGGATAGGAAGGCGGGTGGCAAAAACATTCAGTACTTC
TRBV6-1	12	TRBD1	once	TRBJ2-7	CASVGQAREQYF	TGTGCCAGCGTGGGACAGGCCCGGGAGCAGTACTTC
TRBV19	16	TRBD1	once	TRBJ2-2	CASSISRGQGSGELFF	TGTGCCAGTAGTATAAGTCGGGGACAGGGATCGGGGGAGCTGTTTTTT
TRBV5-1	17	.	many	TRBJ2-7	CASPGRGYPTGSYEQYF	TGCGCCAGCCCGGGCCGCGGTTACCCTACAGGGTCCTACGAGCAGTACTTC
TRBV3-1	16	.	.	TRBJ1-4	CASSRGRGLNFQKLFF	TGTGCCAGCAGCCGGGGCAGGGGTCTTAATTTCCAAAAACTGTTTTTT